This passage covers 7 T cell receptor beta chains from one sample sequenced in a study of CD8 T cells in ankylosing spondylitis. TCRdb recomputed calls from the 5' RACE reads with MiXCR, one row per CDR3 protein. Seen here are 200,000 or so distinct CDR3 sequences, 10% to 15% observed once, and the top ten hold approximately 10%. The sample taken for sequencing was blood, either unsorted or a sorted T cell fraction (not recorded which). The receptors were gathered from a female donor with ankylosing spondylitis or in good health (not recorded which).

This clonotype appeared a few times. The V and J genes are TRBV20-1 and TRBJ2-1; D call uncertain. Germline CDR1 reads DFQATT; CDR2 reads SNEGSKA (reference sequence). This CDR3 comprises 13 residues. Trimming cost V 6 bases and J 3 bases, with 12 bases left between them. CDR3 sequence reads: CSAPGPIYNEQFF. DNA for the CDR3: TGCAGTGCCCCCGGACCGATCTACAATGAGCAGTTCTTC.

This clonotype was counted a few times. The chain carries TRBV28 and TRBJ1-6, with D maybe TRBD1 (6 bases). In germline, CDR1 is MDHEN, CDR2 SYDVKM. CDR3 length: 13 amino acids. V was shortened by 5 bases and J by 10 bases, with 12 bases between the two germline ends. The CDR3 spells CASSPDQGSPLHF. The DNA for the CDR3 is TGTGCCAGCAGTCCGGACCAGGGGTCACCCCTCCACTTT.

This clonotype showed up just a few times. V and J are TRBV29-1 and TRBJ2-7; TRBD2 aligns across 9 bases. The CDR3 loop spans 12 amino acids. Germline-derived CDR1 and CDR2 are SQVTM and ANQGSEA. With 6 bases clipped from V and 5 bases from J, the junction kept 5 bases outside the gene matches. In nucleotides, the CDR3 is TGCAGCGTCATAGCGGGAGCTAACGAGCAGTACTTC. It translates to CSVIAGANEQYF.

About this clonotype itself: The junction does not match germline at one end; this may be a read error. V is TRBV24-1 and J is TRBJ2-5; D remains unclear. The CDR3 totals 13 residues. Germline loops: CDR1 KGHDR, CDR2 SFDVKD. CDR3 nucleotides: TGTGCCACCAAGGGCCGGGTTGAAGAGGCCCAGTACTTC. Residues: CATKGRVEEAQYF.

This clonotype has a count of ten or more. The chain employs TRBV24-1 and TRBJ1-1, with 11 bases identical to TRBD1. The trim removed 9 bases at V and 2 bases at J, leaving 13 bases unmatched. The CDR3 covers 17 residues. Germline assignment: CDR1 KGHDR and CDR2 SFDVKD. The CDR3 bases are TGTGCCACCTCCCCACGTCCGGGACAGGGGGTAAACACTGAAGCTTTCTTT. This sequence encodes CATSPRPGQGVNTEAFF.

This clonotype has ten or more counts. This sequence joins TRBV28 and TRBJ1-4; D is ambiguous. Trimming cost V 2 bases and J 8 bases, with 9 bases left between them. Germline V CDR1 and CDR2: MDHEN, SYDVKM. CDR3 length equals 13 residues. CDR3 in amino acids: CASSLADREKLFF. The CDR3 DNA reads as TGTGCCAGCAGTTTAGCAGATAGGGAAAAACTGTTTTTT. Drawing the rest from reference TRBV28 and TRBJ1-4, the complete variable domain is DVKVTQSSRYLVKRTGEKVFLECVQDMDHENMFWYRQDPGLGLRLIYFSYDVKMKEKGDIPEGYSVSREKKERFSLILESASTNQTSMYLCASSLADREKLFFGSGTQLSVL.

This clonotype was counted only a few times. CDR3 sequence (DNA): TGCGCCAGCAGCTTAGATACAACTAATGAAAAACTGTTTTTT. Protein sequence: CASSLDTTNEKLFF. The V and J genes are TRBV5-1 and TRBJ1-4, with D unresolved. Germline CDR1 reads SGHRS; CDR2 reads YFSETQ. V lost 2 bases, J lost 0 bases, and 5 bases lay in between. The CDR3 totals 14 residues.